This T cell receptor beta chain was retrieved from a study of cytomegalovirus exposure and HLA in healthy donors. General study findings and limits: Whilst most TCR sequences proved rare, a subset of public TCRs occurred across many donors.

This clone was found a few times. The antigen is undetermined. V was pared by 0 bases and J by 7 bases, with 10 bases between. Per the germline V gene, CDR1 is SGHRS and CDR2 is YFSETQ. The CDR3 loop spans 13 amino acids. The PCR contained 60 Vbeta and 13 Jbeta primers. Here immunoSEQ multiplex PCR was the method, and the copy in TCRdb shows in-frame clones only, minus some. The table includes 110,000 or so clones, 8.5% to 9% detected once. The receptor comes from a woman in her forties in good health and CMV-seropositive. Sequencing was done on a sample of PBMCs. V and J are TRBV5-1 and TRBJ1-2, with TRBD1 as a possible D gene (6 bases). The CDR3 reads CASSLGTARGYTF. CDR3 DNA sequence: TGCGCCAGCAGCTTGGGGACAGCGCGTGGCTACACCTTC.